This passage covers 23 T cell receptor beta chains from one sample sequenced in a study of T cell changes during pregnancy in multiple sclerosis. This table comes from immunoSEQ multiplex PCR, and its TCRdb copy is limited to in-frame clones, with some not included. The sample lists approximately 110,000 clones, approximately 89% seen once, with 3.5% in the top ten. The sequenced sample was peripheral blood, obtained after pregnancy. The receptors stem from a female donor with multiple sclerosis, enrolled in a pregnancy study.

A single count supports this clone. This chain joins TRBV27 and TRBJ2-7, with 11 bases matching TRBD2. CDR3 length equals 16 residues. Germline V gives CDR1 MNHEY, CDR2 SMNVEV (reference sequence). The V segment lost 5 bases and the J segment 4 bases; nucleotides outside the gene matches: 10. CDR3 bases: TGTGCCAGCAGTCCCCTTAGCGGGGGGGATCATTACGAGCAGTACTTC. It is translated as CASSPLSGGDHYEQYF.

This clone has only one observation. The J gene is TRBJ1-2, the V gene TRBV4-1; unclear D gene. This CDR3 has 18 residues. Germline assignment: CDR1 MGHRA and CDR2 YSYEKL. Trimming took off 1 base at V and 1 base at J, with 19 bases between the two ends. CDR3 DNA: TGCGCCAGCAGCCAAGCAAGTGACACGGAGGCTTATAACTATGGCTACACCTTC. As protein: CASSQASDTEAYNYGYTF.

This chain connects TRBV5-1 to TRBJ1-1; 8 nucleotides agree with TRBD1. The CDR3 sequence is 17 residues long. Germline trimming cut 1 base from V and 0 bases from J; bases unmatched to any gene: 8. Germline V gene data show CDR1 as SGHRS and CDR2 as YFSETQ. The CDR3 coding sequence is TGCGCCAGCAGCTTGTTTGCCGGGACAGGCTTGAACACTGAAGCTTTCTTT. Its translation is CASSLFAGTGLNTEAFF.

The chain uses TRBV30 and TRBJ2-5; D uncertain. The V gene lost 5 bases and the J gene lost 1 base, with 20 bases spanning the gap. This CDR3 spans 16 amino acids. Germline V gene lookup returns CDR1 GTSNPN and CDR2 SVGIG (reference sequence). The CDR3, as DNA: TGTGCCTGGTTAAAAAGGTATAGTGGAGCCCAAGAGACCCAGTACTTC. Translating it yields CAWLKRYSGAQETQYF.

This chain connects TRBV14 to TRBJ1-3; 9 bases fit TRBD1. Looked up from germline, CDR1 is SGHDN and CDR2 is FVKESK. This CDR3 has 16 amino acids. V lost 1 base to trimming and J lost 4 bases; unmatched junction nucleotides: 5. The CDR3 reads CASSQVGQGSGNTIYF. In DNA form, the CDR3 reads TGTGCCAGCAGCCAAGTGGGACAGGGTTCAGGAAACACCATATATTTT.

This chain connects TRBV2 to TRBJ2-2; weak D call: TRBD2 (5 bases). Germline V gives CDR1 SNHLY, CDR2 FYNNEI. The CDR3 is made up of 12 amino acids. Trimming stripped 7 bases from V and 6 bases from J, with 9 bases between. CDR3 loop: CASTTRAGELFF. CDR3 DNA: TGTGCCAGCACCACTAGAGCCGGGGAGCTGTTTTTT. Full variable domain (missing parts from reference TRBV2 and TRBJ2-2): EPEVTQTPSHQVTQMGQEVILRCVPISNHLYFYWYRQILGQKVEFLVSFYNNEISEKSEIFDDQFSVERPDGSNFTLKIRSTKLEDSAMYFCASTTRAGELFFGEGSRLTVL.

The chain uses TRBV29-1 and TRBJ2-5; a possible D gene is TRBD2 (5 bases). Trimming stripped 3 bases from V and 2 bases from J, with 10 bases between. The germline gives CDR1 SQVTM, CDR2 ANQGSEA. The CDR3 loop spans 13 amino acids. The DNA for the CDR3 is TGCAGCGTTGACGGACTCGTACAAGAGACCCAGTACTTC. Its protein is CSVDGLVQETQYF.

The chain combines TRBV7-2 with TRBJ2-7, with D perhaps TRBD2 (7 bases). Trimming took 7 bases from V and 4 from J, leaving 20 bases between them. This CDR3 has 15 amino acids. Looked up from germline, CDR1 is SGHTA and CDR2 is FQGNSA. The CDR3: CASTQALGGPYEQYF. CDR3 nucleotides: TGTGCCAGCACCCAAGCCCTCGGGGGGCCATACGAGCAGTACTTC.

This rearrangement joins TRBV2 to TRBJ1-3; D call uncertain. In germline, CDR1 is SNHLY, CDR2 FYNNEI. The CDR3 sequence is 12 residues long. Trimming removed 6 bases from V and 4 bases from J, with 7 bases in between. The CDR3 is CASRPVGNTIYF. The CDR3 nucleotides are TGTGCCAGCAGACCGGTAGGAAACACCATATATTTT.

V gene TRBV4-1 combines with J gene TRBJ1-3; 8 bases are shared with TRBD1. Trimming cost V 1 base and J 2 bases; bases outside gene matches: 4. CDR1 is MGHRA, CDR2 YSYEKL, per germline. CDR3 length: 16 residues. The DNA of the CDR3 is TGCGCCAGCAGCCAAGGGGACAGGAGAACTGGAAACACCATATATTTT. It codes for CASSQGDRRTGNTIYF.

The rearrangement uses TRBV6-1 and TRBJ2-1; D remains unclear. Trimming pared 3 bases from V and 14 bases from J, leaving 14 bases between. The germline V gene encodes CDR1 MNHNS and CDR2 SASEGT. The CDR3 totals 12 residues. CDR3 in DNA: TGTGCCAGCAGTGATGCTCTGCCGATAGAGTTCTTC. It yields the protein CASSDALPIEFF.

V usage is TRBV9 and J usage is TRBJ1-4; 8 bases agree with TRBD1. The ends lost 3 bases at V and 13 bases at J; junction bases unmatched: 11. Germline loops: CDR1 SGDLS, CDR2 YYNGEE. CDR3 length equals 14 residues. The CDR3 region is CASSEGTGPPGLFF. As DNA, the CDR3 is TGTGCCAGCAGCGAAGGGACAGGACCCCCCGGACTGTTTTTT.

The rearrangement links TRBV11-2 to TRBJ1-1; 10 nucleotides agree with TRBD1. The CDR3 totals 17 residues. CDR1 and CDR2 (germline): SGHAT, FQNNGV. V dropped 5 bases and J dropped 0; count of bases not matched to a gene: 9. The CDR3 is CASSLGDRGLLNTEAFF. CDR3 in DNA: TGTGCCAGCAGCCTAGGGGACAGGGGCTTACTGAACACTGAAGCTTTCTTT.

This rearrangement joins TRBV2 to TRBJ2-1, with TRBD2 identical over 8 bases. Losses at the gene ends were 7 bases for V and 8 bases for J; bases not matched to a gene: 10. Germline values: CDR1 SNHLY, CDR2 FYNNEI. The length of the CDR3 is 14 residues. The CDR3 sequence is CASKGLGSIDEQFF. The DNA of the CDR3 is TGTGCCAGCAAGGGACTAGGGTCTATCGATGAGCAGTTCTTC. The complete variable domain, with remaining parts taken from reference TRBV2 and TRBJ2-1, reads EPEVTQTPSHQVTQMGQEVILRCVPISNHLYFYWYRQILGQKVEFLVSFYNNEISEKSEIFDDQFSVERPDGSNFTLKIRSTKLEDSAMYFCASKGLGSIDEQFFGPGTRLTVL.

V gene TRBV6-6 combines with J gene TRBJ2-3, with D possibly being TRBD1 (6 bases). Germline CDR1 MNHNY, CDR2 SVGAGI (reference sequence). Trimming removed 7 bases at V and 2 bases at J, with 16 bases between. The CDR3 totals 15 residues. Written as DNA, the CDR3 is TGTGCCAGCATACACCAGGGGCCCCACACAGATACGCAGTATTTT. Translated: CASIHQGPHTDTQYF.

The chain couples TRBV5-1 to TRBJ2-1; no clear D. Between the trimmed V and J ends, which lost 5 bases and 0 bases, there was a span of 15 bases. This CDR3 contains 16 residues. Per the germline V gene, CDR1 is SGHRS and CDR2 is YFSETQ. The CDR3 DNA reads as TGCGCCAGCAGTCTCCCCGGGTCAAGCTCCTACAATGAGCAGTTCTTC. Protein product: CASSLPGSSSYNEQFF.

The CDR3 region is CATRQTYEQYF. In DNA form, the CDR3 reads TGTGCCACGCGACAGACCTACGAGCAGTACTTC. This chain connects TRBV25-1 to TRBJ2-7; a possible D gene is TRBD1 (5 bases). V lost 10 bases and J lost 2, with 9 bases in between. The CDR3 is made up of 11 amino acids. Germline CDR1 MGHDK, CDR2 SYGVNS.

This chain joins TRBV6-5 and TRBJ1-1; the D is unclear. The CDR3 has 13 residues. Trimming took 7 bases from V and 5 from J, leaving 14 bases between them. Germline V gene data show CDR1 as MNHEY and CDR2 as SVGAGI. CDR3: CASMGWSGTEAFF. CDR3 DNA: TGTGCCAGCATGGGCTGGTCGGGGACTGAAGCTTTCTTT.

The chain carries TRBV6-5 and TRBJ2-1, with 8 bases aligning to TRBD2. The CDR3 contains 16 residues. CDR1 is MNHEY, CDR2 SVGAGI, per germline. V trimming: 0 bases; J trimming: 4 bases; junction bases outside the gene matches: 5. The CDR3 sequence is CASSYSSGGEYNEQFF. The CDR3 coding sequence is TGTGCCAGCAGTTACTCTTCGGGGGGGGAGTACAATGAGCAGTTCTTC.

This rearrangement joins TRBV28 to TRBJ1-3; tentatively, D is TRBD1 (6 bases). The CDR3 is made up of 15 amino acids. Germline-derived CDR1 and CDR2 are MDHEN and SYDVKM. Trimming shortened V by 2 bases and J by 2 bases, and 10 bases separated the two germline ends. For the CDR3, the DNA is TGTGCCAGCAGTTTAGGGCAGGGGACTGGAAACACCATATATTTT. Protein: CASSLGQGTGNTIYF.

This clone has just a few counts. The chain uses TRBV7-9 and TRBJ1-1, with D perhaps matching TRBD1 (5 bases). The V end lost 0 bases, the J end lost 10 bases, and 15 bases lay between the germline ends. The length of the CDR3 is 14 residues. Germline-derived CDR1 and CDR2 are SEHNR and FQNEAQ (reference sequence). The CDR3 nucleotides are TGTGCCAGCAGCTTAGCCGCAGGGATCAGTGGAGCTTTCTTT. Translation gives CASSLAAGISGAFF.

The V call is TRBV19, the J call TRBJ1-1; perhaps TRBD1 as D (5 bases). This CDR3 contains 13 residues. Germline CDR1 and CDR2: LNHDA and SQIVND (reference sequence). Trimming stripped 5 bases from V and 2 bases from J, with 9 bases between. The CDR3 coding sequence is TGTGCCAGTAGTCGCAGGGAAAACACTGAAGCTTTCTTT. It yields the protein CASSRRENTEAFF.

CDR3 sequence (DNA): TGTGCCAGCAGCCCCGAGGACAGGGGCCCCTACGAGCAGTACTTC. Residues: CASSPEDRGPYEQYF. The gene calls are TRBV9 and TRBJ2-7; TRBD1 agrees at 9 bases. This CDR3 has 15 residues. J lost 2 bases, V lost 4 bases, and 7 bases had no gene match. Germline CDR1 and CDR2: SGDLS and YYNGEE.